One and the same sample provided the 5 T cell receptor beta chains below, sequenced in a study of OX40 agonist ivuxolimab in advanced cancers. Produced via immunoSEQ multiplex PCR; TCRdb's table is partial and in-frame only. Among about 36,000 clones listed, about 87% were seen once. This sample comprised CD4+ or CD8+ T cells sorted from blood, obtained in a trial of the OX40 agonist ivuxolimab. The receptors derive from an adult with an advanced solid tumor such as melanoma, head and neck, liver or kidney cancer.

The chain employs TRBV6-6 and TRBJ1-5, with TRBD1 matching 8 bases. This CDR3 comprises 16 residues. The V and J ends lost 1 base and 2 bases, in that order; junction bases with no gene match: 4. CDR1 and CDR2 from the germline V gene are MNHNY and SVGAGI (reference sequence). DNA for the CDR3: TGTGCCAGCAGTTACTTCGACAGGGGAGGCAATCAGCCCCAGCATTTT. Translating it yields CASSYFDRGGNQPQHF.

The chain joins TRBV5-1 to TRBJ2-1; 13 bases are shared with TRBD2. V gave up 4 bases and J gave up 0 bases; unmatched junction bases: 10. This CDR3 contains 19 residues. Germline assignment: CDR1 SGHRS and CDR2 YFSETQ. CDR3 in DNA: TGCGCCAGCAGCGGGGGACTAGCGGGAACCTCCAGCTCCTACAATGAGCAGTTCTTC. Encoded protein: CASSGGLAGTSSSYNEQFF.

This clone occurred once. The V and J genes are TRBV15 and TRBJ1-2; TRBD1 matches at 8 bases. This CDR3 has 14 amino acids. Trimming took 6 bases from V and 5 from J; bases not matched to a gene: 8. Germline V CDR1 and CDR2: LNHNV, YYDKDF (reference sequence). The chain's CDR3 is CATRVGQGFYGYTF. In DNA form, the CDR3 reads TGTGCCACCAGAGTCGGACAGGGATTTTATGGCTACACCTTC. Filled out from reference TRBV15 and TRBJ1-2, the complete variable domain reads DAMVIQNPRYQVTQFGKPVTLSCSQTLNHNVMYWYQQKSSQAPKLLFHYYDKDFNNEADTPDNFQSRRPNTSFCFLDIRSPGLGDTAMYLCATRVGQGFYGYTFGSGTRLTVV.

This rearrangement joins TRBV5-4 to TRBJ1-5; no clear D. From germline, CDR1 is SGHNT and CDR2 YYREEE (reference sequence). The CDR3 contains 13 residues. V was shortened by 0 bases and J by 6 bases, with 7 bases between the two germline ends. The CDR3 sequence: CASSLVPGQPQHF. In DNA, the CDR3 is TGTGCCAGCAGCTTGGTTCCGGGTCAGCCCCAGCATTTT.

The sample holds one count of this clone. The chain couples TRBV4-1 to TRBJ1-1; D is undetermined. V lost 1 base and J 3 bases, leaving 9 bases between the germline ends. Germline-derived CDR1 and CDR2 are MGHRA and YSYEKL. The CDR3 has 14 amino acids. CDR3 DNA: TGCGCCAGCAGCCAAGTAACGTCCCACACTGAAGCTTTCTTT. This codes for CASSQVTSHTEAFF.